The clone carrying this T cell receptor beta chain appeared many times. Its cognate antigen is unknown. This entry is derived from a study of identical twins. Study-wide points: Beta clonotypes that were abundant in cord blood contained fewer insertions, a pattern absent from memory repertoires. Invariant populations such as MAIT and iNKT cells could partly muddle zero-insertion analyses.

Through template switching, a universal primer site was introduced, and the cDNA contained unique molecular identifiers. TCRdb independently ran MiXCR on the 5' RACE reads; one entry per CDR3 protein. The data show hundreds of thousands of distinct CDR3 sequences, nearly 9.5% seen once. Losses at the gene ends were 2 bases for V and 6 bases for J; bases not matched to a gene: 5. The CDR3 consists of 15 residues. CDR1 and CDR2 from the germline V gene are MDHEN and SYDVKM. This same sample was also taken into another study, of yellow fever vaccine responses in identical twins.

The sequenced sample was CD8+ T cells sorted from blood. The TCR originated in a woman aged 18-35 years in good health. The chain is built from TRBV28 and TRBJ2-2; 8 bases agree with TRBD2. For the CDR3, the DNA is TGTGCCAGCAGTTTAAGAGCGGGAGTGGCCGGGGAGCTGTTTTTT. Translation: CASSLRAGVAGELFF.